The source of this TCR beta chain is a study of blood T cell repertoires in COVID-19 (dated by TCRdb to about 2020). In terms of the full investigation: Collaborator samples came from the United States, Italy and Spain and covered acute and convalescent phases of COVID-19. A de-identified subject ID, COVID-19 status, age in years and sex were almost always included in the sample metadata. The prospective study material was composed of cDNA or gDNA derived from T cells, B-cell-depleted T cells, or PBMCs. The dataset comprised deeply sampled blood TCRbeta repertoires from subjects exposed to, actively infected with, or recovered from COVID-19. The samples were drawn from two sources: the first 160 participants of the ongoing ImmuneRACE study, and 1,254 subjects contributed by 6 global collaborators. A freely available public database, intended as a resource for researchers studying the immune response to SARS-CoV-2, is where the repertoires were released. Where available, HLA class I and class II types were taken from metadata supplied by the sample provider and were not determined by assay-based typing. Broader findings and caveats from the paper: How much clinical and demographic metadata was included differed by source and by participant, and the metadata was provided uncurated.

Details on this clone: The specificity of this receptor is unknown. Base qualities were left out, and no much larger clone turns up one base away.

TCRbeta CDR3 regions were amplified from genomic DNA by means of the immunoSEQ Assay, a bias-controlled multiplex PCR. On the study's bioinformatics: Nucleated cell counts per sample were estimated from amplification of reference gene primers within the assay. Sequence reads were collapsed and filtered to measure the absolute abundance of every unique TCRbeta CDR3 rearrangement. For each sample, productive Simpson clonality was calculated by taking the square root of Simpson's diversity index across productive rearrangements. The immuneACCESS repertoire file appears here via TCRdb, limited to in-frame rearrangements. These files lack a portion of the clones; in checked studies, under half of the deficit traces to unresolved V genes, and the cause of the others is not known. V and J calls and clone size are given by that table; D and trimming were obtained from the DNA. This sample lists 200,000 or so clones; about 85% were detected once. Of the sample, 18% is held by the ten largest clones.

The CDR3 goes from the cysteine to the phenylalanine over 12 residues. Solely the CDR3 DNA is kept, with 36 bases framed from the first base. V is shortened by 2 bases, J by 3 bases, and the region joining them spans 5 bases. Sequences SGHRS (CDR1) and YFSETQ (CDR2) are obtained from the germline V gene. One collaborating source in Seattle enrolled patients during active infection and followed them longitudinally through the course of disease. Whole blood was collected in K2EDTA tubes by collaborating institutions according to the institutions' own protocols. Collaborator samples were shipped for TCRbeta analysis as frozen whole blood, isolated PBMCs, or DNA extracted from either sample type.

This sequence originates from a person aged 65-85 years with COVID-19, enrolled during active disease. The receptor chain draws on TRBV5-1 and TRBJ1-2, with the D gene uncertain. Sequencing was done on a sample of peripheral blood. The DNA sequence is TGCGCCAGCAGCTTCGGGGACTATGGCTACACCTTC. Translated, this gives CASSFGDYGYTF.